Listed below are T cell receptor beta chains from one sample, sequenced in a study of blood T cell repertoires in COVID-19. The data were produced by immunoSEQ multiplex PCR, yet TCRdb's version contains in-frame clones alone and is incomplete. This table holds 310,000 or so clones, roughly 90% found once. The sample comprised PBMCs or T cells enriched from blood (not recorded which). These receptors were collected from a woman aged 18-30 years with acute COVID-19. The CDR3 runs from the conserved cysteine through the conserved F or W. A D gene is named only where the DNA matches it firmly. Clone size is not always given. Where it is, it says once, few, many or a class for expanded clones.

size: .
V: TRBV6-5
D: TRBD1
J: TRBJ2-7
CDR3: CASSYGDRVGDEQYF
DNA: TGTGCCAGCAGTTACGGCGACAGGGTGGGCGACGAGCAGTACTTC

size: once
V: TRBV29-1
D: TRBD2
J: TRBJ2-3
CDR3: CSVWTSGTTDTQYF
DNA: TGCAGCGTTTGGACTAGCGGGACCACAGATACGCAGTATTTT

size: .
V: TRBV19
D: .
J: TRBJ2-3
CDR3: CASSIGGSGRRADTQYF
DNA: TGTGCCAGTAGTATAGGGGGTTCGGGCAGGAGGGCAGATACGCAGTATTTT

size: .
V: TRBV11-1
D: .
J: TRBJ2-3
CDR3: CASSLWAGSADTQYF
DNA: TGTGCCAGCAGCTTATGGGCCGGGAGTGCAGATACGCAGTATTTT

size: .
V: TRBV5-1
D: .
J: TRBJ2-5
CDR3: CASSLGLVIQTQYF
DNA: TGCGCCAGCAGCTTGGGGCTAGTTATTCAGACCCAGTACTTC

size: .
V: TRBV12-5
D: .
J: TRBJ2-1
CDR3: CASGLAYNEQFF
DNA: TGTGCTAGTGGTTTGGCGTACAATGAGCAGTTCTTC

size: .
V: TRBV5-5
D: .
J: TRBJ1-3
CDR3: CASSATFGTGNTIYF
DNA: TGTGCCAGCAGCGCCACCTTTGGCACTGGAAACACCATATATTTT

size: .
V: TRBV4-2
D: TRBD2
J: TRBJ2-1
CDR3: CASSQASGRLYNEQFF
DNA: TGTGCCAGCAGCCAGGCTAGCGGGAGACTCTACAATGAGCAGTTCTTC

size: .
V: TRBV28
D: .
J: TRBJ2-4
CDR3: CASTWGPIQYF
DNA: TGTGCCAGCACTTGGGGGCCTATTCAGTACTTC

size: .
V: TRBV19
D: .
J: TRBJ1-1
CDR3: CASTPRGGSRTEAFF
DNA: TGTGCCAGTACCCCGCGGGGGGGCAGTCGCACTGAAGCTTTCTTT

size: .
V: TRBV28
D: .
J: TRBJ1-5
CDR3: CASSFLAGHSNQPQHF
DNA: TGTGCCAGCAGTTTTTTAGCAGGGCATAGCAATCAGCCCCAGCATTTT

size: .
V: TRBV4-2
D: .
J: TRBJ1-2
CDR3: CASSPRTGTNYGYTF
DNA: TGTGCCAGCAGCCCTCGGACCGGGACAAACTATGGCTACACCTTC

size: .
V: TRBV7-3
D: .
J: TRBJ2-2
CDR3: CASSLTGGGTGELFF
DNA: TGTGCCAGCAGCTTAACGGGAGGGGGGACCGGGGAGCTGTTTTTT

size: .
V: TRBV27
D: .
J: TRBJ1-1
CDR3: CATQGNTEAFF
DNA: TGTGCCACCCAGGGGAACACTGAAGCTTTCTTT

size: once
V: TRBV28
D: .
J: TRBJ1-2
CDR3: CASTLMGGYYGYTF
DNA: TGTGCCAGCACCCTTATGGGGGGATATTATGGCTACACCTTC